The 23 T cell receptor beta chains below come from one sample, sequenced in a study of spatial heterogeneity in lung cancer. Time point of the sample: blood at routine non-recurrence follow-up after resection. Using its own MiXCR run on the 5' RACE reads, TCRdb lists one record per CDR3 protein. The table lists fewer than 20,000 distinct CDR3 sequences, 9% to 10% of them singletons. The sample consisted of PBMCs, taken at follow-up. These receptor sequences come from a male donor with early-stage non-small cell lung cancer.

The sample holds many counts of this clonotype. The chain links TRBV5-1 to TRBJ1-5; TRBD1 agrees at 9 bases. J lost 5 bases, V lost 0 bases, and 3 bases had no gene match. Germline V gives CDR1 SGHRS, CDR2 YFSETQ. The CDR3 is 15 amino acids. The CDR3 region is CASSLVTGGDQPQHF. CDR3 nucleotides: TGCGCCAGCAGCTTGGTGACAGGGGGAGATCAGCCCCAGCATTTT. The whole variable domain, filled in from reference TRBV5-1 and TRBJ1-5, reads KAGVTQTPRYLIKTRGQQVTLSCSPISGHRSVSWYQQTPGQGLQFLFEYFSETQRNKGNFPGRFSGRQFSNSRSEMNVSTLELGDSALYLCASSLVTGGDQPQHFGDGTRLSIL.

This clonotype was seen ten or more times. V is TRBV2 and J is TRBJ2-1, with a tentative D call TRBD2 (6 bases). Germline V gives CDR1 SNHLY, CDR2 FYNNEI. The CDR3 has 15 residues. V shed 4 bases and J shed 0 bases, with 10 bases lying between them. DNA for the CDR3: TGTGCCAGCAGTGGGGACTGGAGCTCCTACAATGAGCAGTTCTTC. Amino acid sequence: CASSGDWSSYNEQFF.

In its sample, this clonotype was seen a few times. This chain connects TRBV20-1 to TRBJ2-4; TRBD1 agrees at 9 bases. CDR3 length equals 15 residues. The V gene's germline CDR1 is DFQATT and CDR2 SNEGSKA (reference sequence). V was pared by 5 bases and J by 8 bases, with 13 bases of the junction left unmatched. The DNA of the CDR3 is TGCAGTGCTCGTGGATCCGGGACAGGGCTGGACATTCAGTACTTC. Translating it yields CSARGSGTGLDIQYF.

At least ten counts were recorded for this clonotype. V usage is TRBV4-2 and J usage is TRBJ2-5; 8 bases agree with TRBD2. Per germline, CDR1 LGHNA and CDR2 YNFKEQ. The CDR3 consists of 14 residues. Trimming took 2 bases from V and 4 from J; bases not matched to a gene: 3. This CDR3 reads CASSQLGGGETQYF. The CDR3 region has the DNA TGTGCCAGCAGCCAACTCGGGGGGGGAGAGACCCAGTACTTC.

The chain recombines TRBV5-6 with TRBJ1-2; no reliable D call. The CDR3 extends over 16 amino acids. Trimming left V 4 bases short and J 6 bases short, with 22 bases between. Germline CDR1 and CDR2: SGHDT and YYEEEE. Written as DNA, the CDR3 is TGTGCCAGCAGCCTGATCCGAGGTGGCAGGAGAGATGGCTACACCTTC. Encoded protein: CASSLIRGGRRDGYTF.

The sample holds a few counts of this clonotype. V usage is TRBV7-2 and J usage is TRBJ1-5, with a tentative D call TRBD1 (5 bases). The CDR3 contains 14 residues. The germline V gene has CDR1 SGHTA and CDR2 FQGNSA. V shed 6 bases and J shed 3 bases, with 12 bases lying between them. CDR3 DNA sequence: TGTGCCAGCAGTCAACAGGTGGTCAATCAGCCCCAGCATTTT. It yields the protein CASSQQVVNQPQHF.

This clonotype was recorded only once. One end of the junction is discordant with germline, which a read error may explain. This chain connects TRBV7-2 to TRBJ2-7; D not certain. This CDR3 has 13 residues. Germline assignment: CDR1 SGHTA and CDR2 FQGNSA. This CDR3 reads CVSSRPDLYEQYF. DNA of the CDR3: TGTGTCAGCAGCCGCCCAGACCTGTACGAGCAGTACTTC.

This clonotype has ten or more counts. This rearrangement joins TRBV4-1 to TRBJ2-3; tentatively, D is TRBD2 (6 bases). The germline V and J ends were trimmed by 1 base and 0 bases, with 17 bases remaining between them. Germline V lookup: CDR1 MGHRA, CDR2 YSYEKL. The CDR3 totals 18 residues. CDR3 region: CASSQGYGGSVSTDTQYF. CDR3 sequence (DNA): TGCGCCAGCAGCCAAGGTTATGGGGGGAGCGTTAGCACAGATACGCAGTATTTT.

This clonotype was counted ten times or more. The chain is built from TRBV11-3 and TRBJ2-1; 7 bases are shared with TRBD1. The CDR3 loop spans 15 amino acids. V lost 6 bases to trimming and J lost 4 bases; unmatched junction nucleotides: 9. CDR1 is SGHNT, CDR2 YENEEA, per germline. As DNA, the CDR3 is TGTGCCAGCAGTTCGACAGGGTCGCAATACAATGAGCAGTTCTTC. Its protein is CASSSTGSQYNEQFF.

This clonotype was seen repeatedly, ten times or more. The rearrangement joins TRBV7-9 to TRBJ1-2; D unresolved. Germline V gives CDR1 SEHNR, CDR2 FQNEAQ (reference sequence). This CDR3 contains 13 residues. V lost 1 base to trimming and J lost 6 bases, with 9 bases between them. The CDR3 nucleotides read TGTGCCAGCAGCTTAGGGGATCTCGATGGCTACACCTTC. This sequence encodes CASSLGDLDGYTF.

In this sample, this clonotype turned up many times. The chain recombines TRBV5-5 with TRBJ2-7; possibly TRBD1 or TRBD2 for D (5 bases each). This CDR3 contains 15 residues. Trimming took 2 bases from V and 0 from J, leaving 12 bases between them. The germline gives CDR1 SGHKS, CDR2 YYEKEE (reference sequence). CDR3 amino acids: CASSFWAGSSYEQYF. CDR3 DNA sequence: TGTGCCAGCAGCTTTTGGGCAGGGAGCTCCTACGAGCAGTACTTC.

This clonotype was counted at least ten times. This chain links TRBV20-1 with TRBJ2-5; maybe TRBD2 (6 bases). The CDR3 is 14 residues long. In germline, CDR1 is DFQATT, CDR2 SNEGSKA (reference sequence). Between the trimmed V and J ends, which lost 5 bases and 5 bases, there was a span of 18 bases. Here the CDR3 reads CSAVRLGYRETQYF. DNA of the CDR3: TGCAGTGCTGTACGACTAGGGTATAGGGAGACCCAGTACTTC.

This clonotype was recorded at least ten times. The chain couples TRBV28 to TRBJ2-1; tentatively, D is TRBD1 (6 bases). Trimming removed 4 bases from V and 6 bases from J, with 16 bases in between. The CDR3 has 15 amino acids. Germline lookup yields CDR1 MDHEN and CDR2 SYDVKM. This CDR3 is CASSSPRQVANEQFF. The CDR3 nucleotides read TGTGCCAGCAGTTCCCCCCGACAGGTCGCCAATGAGCAGTTCTTC. The entire variable domain, with the rest obtained from reference TRBV28 and TRBJ2-1, is as follows: DVKVTQSSRYLVKRTGEKVFLECVQDMDHENMFWYRQDPGLGLRLIYFSYDVKMKEKGDIPEGYSVSREKKERFSLILESASTNQTSMYLCASSSPRQVANEQFFGPGTRLTVL.

The rearrangement links TRBV4-1 to TRBJ1-6; 7 bases are shared with TRBD1. The germline V gene has CDR1 MGHRA and CDR2 YSYEKL. This CDR3 spans 15 amino acids. The V gene end was trimmed by 2 bases and the J gene end by 7 bases; junction bases not matched to a gene: 5. The CDR3 region has the DNA TGCGCCAGCAGCCAATTTACAGGGGACAATTCACCCCTCCACTTT. Its protein product is CASSQFTGDNSPLHF.

This clonotype was picked up many times. The rearrangement links TRBV2 to TRBJ1-4; 7 nucleotides match TRBD1. V was pared by 7 bases and J by 5 bases, with 4 bases of the junction left unmatched. The germline V gene has CDR1 SNHLY and CDR2 FYNNEI. The CDR3 sequence is 13 residues long. Here the CDR3 reads CASTGTANEKLFF. The CDR3 coding sequence is TGTGCCAGCACCGGGACAGCGAATGAAAAACTGTTTTTT.

The CDR3 sequence is CATRGSRTGELFF. The DNA for the CDR3 is TGCGCCACCAGGGGTAGCCGGACCGGGGAGCTGTTTTTT. This chain uses TRBV10-1 with TRBJ2-2; TRBD1 might be the D (6 bases). Germline V gives CDR1 WNHNN, CDR2 SYGVQD (reference sequence). V was cut by 10 bases and J by 5 bases, with 14 bases left in between. This CDR3 region has 13 residues.

This clonotype was seen many times. The chain uses TRBV4-3 and TRBJ2-3; 7 positions agree with TRBD2. CDR3 length: 14 amino acids. Trimming cost V 4 bases and J 4 bases; bases outside gene matches: 5. Looked up from germline, CDR1 is LGHNA and CDR2 is YSLEER. For the CDR3, the DNA is TGCGCCAGCAGCCCGGGGGGTGACGCAGATACGCAGTATTTT. It encodes CASSPGGDADTQYF.

This clonotype was counted a few times. The chain links TRBV7-8 to TRBJ2-1; 12 bases match TRBD2. Germline CDR1 SGHVS, CDR2 FQNEAQ. This CDR3 spans 16 amino acids. J gave up 2 bases and V 5 bases, and 4 bases lay outside the gene matches. In DNA form, the CDR3 reads TGTGCCAGCAGCCAGCGGACTAGCGGGACCTACAATGAGCAGTTCTTC. Translating gives CASSQRTSGTYNEQFF.

This clonotype is judged medium-sized. The chain couples TRBV27 to TRBJ1-6; possible D gene TRBD1, 5 bases. The CDR3 has 16 amino acids. The V gene lost 4 bases and the J gene lost 0 bases, with 10 bases spanning the gap. Looked up from germline, CDR1 is MNHEY and CDR2 is SMNVEV (reference sequence). CDR3 DNA: TGTGCCAGCAGTTCCCGGGACCGCTCCTATAATTCACCCCTCCACTTT. As protein: CASSSRDRSYNSPLHF.

This clonotype was counted many times. The chain links TRBV7-2 to TRBJ2-3, with no clear D. Germline V gives CDR1 SGHTA, CDR2 FQGNSA. V was pared by 2 bases and J by 5 bases, with 2 bases between. This CDR3 comprises 11 residues. The CDR3 DNA reads as TGTGCCAGCAGCTTAAAAGATACGCAGTATTTT. Translation gives CASSLKDTQYF.

Judged by abundance, this clonotype is medium-sized. The gene calls are TRBV12-3 or TRBV12-4 and TRBJ2-4, with D perhaps assigned TRBD1 or TRBD2 (5 bases each). The CDR3 runs 13 residues. V lost 2 bases, J lost 9 bases, and 11 bases lay in between. DNA for the CDR3: TGTGCCAGCAGTTTAAGGGGAGTCGGCATTCAGTACTTC. This sequence encodes CASSLRGVGIQYF.

Comments on this clonotype: A read error is possible here, since a much larger clone lies one base away. The conserved final phenylalanine or tryptophan is absent from the CDR3, which likely points to a read error. The J gene is TRBJ2-7, the V gene TRBV5-4; no clear D. The CDR3 contains 11 residues. Trimming stripped 2 bases from V and 5 bases from J, with 5 bases between. The germline gives CDR1 SGHNT, CDR2 YYREEE (reference sequence). The CDR3 protein is CASSLGHEQYL. The DNA for the CDR3 is TGTGCCAGCAGCTTAGGTCACGAGCAGTACCTC.

This clonotype was recorded at least ten times. CDR3 nucleotide sequence: TGTGCCAGCAGTTTAGGACTGCGCGCCTATGGCTACACCTTC. Amino acid sequence: CASSLGLRAYGYTF. The chain links TRBV28 to TRBJ1-2; D is ambiguous. V dropped 2 bases and J dropped 4 bases, with 11 bases sitting between them. Germline V lookup: CDR1 MDHEN, CDR2 SYDVKM. The CDR3 consists of 14 residues.